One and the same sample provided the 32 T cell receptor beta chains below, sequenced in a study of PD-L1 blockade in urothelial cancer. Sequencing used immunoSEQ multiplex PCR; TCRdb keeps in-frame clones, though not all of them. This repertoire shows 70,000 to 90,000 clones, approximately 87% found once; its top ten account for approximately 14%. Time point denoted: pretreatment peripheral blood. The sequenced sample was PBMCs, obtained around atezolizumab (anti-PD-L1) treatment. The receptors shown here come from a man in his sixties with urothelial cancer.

Here the CDR3 DNA reads TGTGCCAGCAGCCGGGGGACAGGGGAGAACACTGAAGCTTTCTTT. Protein: CASSRGTGENTEAFF. The gene calls are TRBV4-2 and TRBJ1-1, with 10 bases identical to TRBD1. Trimming at V came to 4 bases and at J to 1 base, leaving 3 bases not matched to a gene. The CDR3 is 15 residues long. CDR1 and CDR2 (germline): LGHNA, YNFKEQ.

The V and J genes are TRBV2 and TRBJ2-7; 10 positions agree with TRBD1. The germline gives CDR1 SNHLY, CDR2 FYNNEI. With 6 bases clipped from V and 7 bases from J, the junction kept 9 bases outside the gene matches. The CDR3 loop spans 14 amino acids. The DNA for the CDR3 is TGTGCCAGCAGCACCGGGACAGGGGTCTGGGAGCAGTACTTC. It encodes CASSTGTGVWEQYF.

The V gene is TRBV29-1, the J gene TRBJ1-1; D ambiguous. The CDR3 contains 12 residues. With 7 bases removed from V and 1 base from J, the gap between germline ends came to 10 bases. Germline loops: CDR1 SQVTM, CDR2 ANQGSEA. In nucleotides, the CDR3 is TGCAGCGCCGTCGGGGAGAACACTGAAGCTTTCTTT. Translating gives CSAVGENTEAFF.

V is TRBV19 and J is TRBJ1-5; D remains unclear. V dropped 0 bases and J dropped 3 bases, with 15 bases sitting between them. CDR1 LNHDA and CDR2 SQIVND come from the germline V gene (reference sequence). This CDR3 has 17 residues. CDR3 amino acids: CASSIDLGRRHNQPQHF. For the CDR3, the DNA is TGTGCCAGTAGTATAGATCTTGGGCGGAGGCACAATCAGCCCCAGCATTTT.

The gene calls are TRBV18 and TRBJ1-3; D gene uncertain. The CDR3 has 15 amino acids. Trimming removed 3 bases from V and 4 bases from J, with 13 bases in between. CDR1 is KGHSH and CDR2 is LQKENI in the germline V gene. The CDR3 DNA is TGTGCCAGCTCACCCGAACGGGTATCCGGAAACACCATATATTTT. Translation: CASSPERVSGNTIYF.

In DNA, the CDR3 is TGCGCCAGCAGCTTGGGGGGCTTCGCTGGGGCCAACGTCCTGACTTTC. Translation: CASSLGGFAGANVLTF. V is TRBV5-1 and J is TRBJ2-6; D possibly corresponds to TRBD1 (5 bases). The CDR3 runs to 16 residues. CDR1 SGHRS and CDR2 YFSETQ come from the germline V gene. Trimming left V 0 bases short and J 2 bases short, with 9 bases between.

DNA of the CDR3: TGTGCCAGCAGCGCCGGCTCCTACGAGCAGTACTTC. Protein: CASSAGSYEQYF. The chain is built from TRBV9 and TRBJ2-7; D is uncertain. V lost 3 bases and J 0 bases, leaving 4 bases between the germline ends. CDR3 length equals 12 residues. Per the germline V gene, CDR1 is SGDLS and CDR2 is YYNGEE.

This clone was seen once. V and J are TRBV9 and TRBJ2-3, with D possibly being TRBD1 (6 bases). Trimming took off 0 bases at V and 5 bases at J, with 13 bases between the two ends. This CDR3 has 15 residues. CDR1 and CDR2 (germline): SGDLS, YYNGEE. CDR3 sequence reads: CASSVADARGDTQYF. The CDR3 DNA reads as TGTGCCAGCAGCGTAGCGGACGCCAGGGGAGATACGCAGTATTTT.

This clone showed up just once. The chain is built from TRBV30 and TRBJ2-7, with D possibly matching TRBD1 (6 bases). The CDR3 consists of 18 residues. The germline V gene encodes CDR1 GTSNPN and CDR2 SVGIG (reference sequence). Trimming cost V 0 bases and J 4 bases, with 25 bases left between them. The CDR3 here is CAWSVLWDGAGDRYEQYF. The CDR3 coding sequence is TGTGCCTGGAGTGTACTTTGGGATGGGGCAGGGGATAGGTACGAGCAGTACTTC.

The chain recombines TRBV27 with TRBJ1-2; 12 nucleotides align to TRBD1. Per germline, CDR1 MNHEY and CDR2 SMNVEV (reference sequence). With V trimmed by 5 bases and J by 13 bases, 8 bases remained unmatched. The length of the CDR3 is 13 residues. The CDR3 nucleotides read TGTGCCAGCAGTAGCGGGACAGGGGGCGTCTTCACCTTC. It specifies CASSSGTGGVFTF.

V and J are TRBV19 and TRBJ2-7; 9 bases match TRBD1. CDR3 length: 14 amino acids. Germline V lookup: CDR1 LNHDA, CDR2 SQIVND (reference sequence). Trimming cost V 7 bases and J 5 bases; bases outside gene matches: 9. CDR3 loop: CASNPGQGYHEQYF. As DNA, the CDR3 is TGTGCCAGTAATCCGGGACAGGGTTACCACGAGCAGTACTTC.

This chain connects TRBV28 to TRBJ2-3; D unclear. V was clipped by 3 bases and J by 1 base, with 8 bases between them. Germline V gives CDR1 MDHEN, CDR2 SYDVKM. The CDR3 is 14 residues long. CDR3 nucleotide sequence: TGTGCCAGCAGTTTGGCTGGTCGCACAGATACGCAGTATTTT. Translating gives CASSLAGRTDTQYF.

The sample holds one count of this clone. The CDR3 reads CASSRGTGVNYGYTF. The DNA of the CDR3 is TGTGCCAGCAGCAGAGGGACAGGGGTTAACTATGGCTACACCTTC. This chain uses TRBV7-8 with TRBJ1-2; 10 nucleotides line up with TRBD1. The V gene's germline CDR1 is SGHVS and CDR2 FQNEAQ. The CDR3 consists of 15 residues. The V gene end was trimmed by 5 bases and the J gene end by 1 base; junction bases not matched to a gene: 4.

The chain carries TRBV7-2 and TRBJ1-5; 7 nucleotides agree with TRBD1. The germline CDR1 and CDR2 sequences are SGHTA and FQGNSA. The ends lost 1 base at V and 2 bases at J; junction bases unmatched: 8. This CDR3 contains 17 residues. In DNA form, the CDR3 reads TGTGCCAGCAGCTTAGAGGGGGGACAGTTGGGCAATCAGCCCCAGCATTTT. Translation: CASSLEGGQLGNQPQHF.

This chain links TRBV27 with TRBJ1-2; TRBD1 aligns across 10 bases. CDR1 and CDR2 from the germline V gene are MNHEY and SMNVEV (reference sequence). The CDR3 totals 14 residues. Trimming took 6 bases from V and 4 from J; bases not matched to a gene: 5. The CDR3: CASSLRTGGYGYTF. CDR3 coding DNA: TGTGCCAGCAGCCTTCGGACAGGGGGCTATGGCTACACCTTC.

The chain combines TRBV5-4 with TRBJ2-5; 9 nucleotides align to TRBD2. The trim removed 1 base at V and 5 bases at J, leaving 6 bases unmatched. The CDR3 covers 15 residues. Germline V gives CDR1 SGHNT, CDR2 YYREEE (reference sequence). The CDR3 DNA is TGTGCCAGCAGCTTGTTCACCAGCGGGAGGGAGACCCAGTACTTC. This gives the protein CASSLFTSGRETQYF.

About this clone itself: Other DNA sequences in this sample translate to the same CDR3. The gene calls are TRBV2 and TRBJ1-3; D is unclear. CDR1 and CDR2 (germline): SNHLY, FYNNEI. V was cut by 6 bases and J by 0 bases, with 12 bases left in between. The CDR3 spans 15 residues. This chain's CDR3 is CASRGNTVSGNTIYF. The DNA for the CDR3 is TGTGCCAGCAGGGGCAATACGGTCTCTGGAAACACCATATATTTT.

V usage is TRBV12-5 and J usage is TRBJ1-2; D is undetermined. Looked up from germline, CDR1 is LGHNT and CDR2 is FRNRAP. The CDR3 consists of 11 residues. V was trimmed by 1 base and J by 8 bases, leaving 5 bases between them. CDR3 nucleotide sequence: TGTGCTAGTGGTTTGGCCTTGGGCTACACCTTC. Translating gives CASGLALGYTF. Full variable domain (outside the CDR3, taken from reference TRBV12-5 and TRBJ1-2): DARVTQTPRHKVTEMGQEVTMRCQPILGHNTVFWYRQTMMQGLELLAYFRNRAPLDDSGMPKDRFSAEMPDATLATLKIQPSEPRDSAVYFCASGLALGYTFGSGTRLTVV.

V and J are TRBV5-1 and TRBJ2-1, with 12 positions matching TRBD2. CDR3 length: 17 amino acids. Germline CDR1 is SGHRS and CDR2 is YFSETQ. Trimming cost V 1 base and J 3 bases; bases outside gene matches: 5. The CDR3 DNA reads TGCGCCAGCAGCTTGTACCCTAGCGGGAGGGTCTACAATGAGCAGTTCTTC. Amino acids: CASSLYPSGRVYNEQFF.

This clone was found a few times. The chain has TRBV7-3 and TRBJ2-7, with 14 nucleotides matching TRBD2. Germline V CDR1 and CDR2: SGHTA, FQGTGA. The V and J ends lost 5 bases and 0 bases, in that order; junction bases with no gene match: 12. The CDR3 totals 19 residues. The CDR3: CASSTGLAGGIPSSYEQYF. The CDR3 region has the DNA TGTGCCAGCAGCACCGGACTAGCGGGGGGAATACCGAGCTCCTACGAGCAGTACTTC. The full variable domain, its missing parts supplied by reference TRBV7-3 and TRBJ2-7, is GAGVSQTPSNKVTEKGKYVELRCDPISGHTALYWYRQSLGQGPEFLIYFQGTGAADDSGLPNDRFFAVRPEGSVSTLKIQRTERGDSAVYLCASSTGLAGGIPSSYEQYFGPGTRLTVT.

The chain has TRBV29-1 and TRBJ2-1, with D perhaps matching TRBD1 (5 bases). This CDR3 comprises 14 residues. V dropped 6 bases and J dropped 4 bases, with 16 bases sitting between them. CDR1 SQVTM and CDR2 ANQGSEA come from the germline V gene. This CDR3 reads CSVDLTAIYNEQFF. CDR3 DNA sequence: TGCAGCGTCGACCTGACAGCCATATACAATGAGCAGTTCTTC.

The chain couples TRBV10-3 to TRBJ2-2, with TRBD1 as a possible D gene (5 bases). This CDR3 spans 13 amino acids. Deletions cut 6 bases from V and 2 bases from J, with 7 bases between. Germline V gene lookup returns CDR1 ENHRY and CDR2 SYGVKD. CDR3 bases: TGTGCCATCAGGGGGCACAACACCGGGGAGCTGTTTTTT. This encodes CAIRGHNTGELFF.

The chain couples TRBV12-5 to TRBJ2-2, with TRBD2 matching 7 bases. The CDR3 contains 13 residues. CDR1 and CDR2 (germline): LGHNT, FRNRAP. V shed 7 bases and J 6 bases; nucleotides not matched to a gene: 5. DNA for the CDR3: TGTGCTAGTGCTGGGAGCGGGGCCGGGGAGCTGTTTTTT. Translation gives CASAGSGAGELFF.

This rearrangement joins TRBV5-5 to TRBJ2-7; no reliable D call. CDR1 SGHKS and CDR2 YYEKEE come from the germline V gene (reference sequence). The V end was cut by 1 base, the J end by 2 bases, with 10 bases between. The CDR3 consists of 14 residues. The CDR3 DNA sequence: TGTGCCAGCAGCTTGACAGAAAGGCCCTACGAGCAGTACTTC. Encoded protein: CASSLTERPYEQYF.

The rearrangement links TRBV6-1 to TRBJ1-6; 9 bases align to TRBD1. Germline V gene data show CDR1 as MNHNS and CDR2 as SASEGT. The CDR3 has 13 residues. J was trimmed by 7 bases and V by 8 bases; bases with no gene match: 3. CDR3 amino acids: CASRGQGNSPLHF. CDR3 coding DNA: TGTGCCAGCCGCGGACAGGGGAATTCACCCCTCCACTTT.

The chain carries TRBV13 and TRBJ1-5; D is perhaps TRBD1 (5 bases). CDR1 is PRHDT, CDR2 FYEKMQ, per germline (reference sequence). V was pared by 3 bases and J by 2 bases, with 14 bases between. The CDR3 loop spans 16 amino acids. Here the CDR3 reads CASSFRGGGGNQPQHF. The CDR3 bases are TGTGCCAGCAGCTTCCGGGGTGGGGGGGGCAATCAGCCCCAGCATTTT.

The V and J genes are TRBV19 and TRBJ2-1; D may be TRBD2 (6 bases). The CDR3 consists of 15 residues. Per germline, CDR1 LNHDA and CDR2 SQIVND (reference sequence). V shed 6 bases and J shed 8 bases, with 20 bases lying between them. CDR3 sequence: CASSPSGGEWDEQFF. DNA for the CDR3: TGTGCCAGTAGCCCGTCTGGCGGGGAGTGGGATGAGCAGTTCTTC.

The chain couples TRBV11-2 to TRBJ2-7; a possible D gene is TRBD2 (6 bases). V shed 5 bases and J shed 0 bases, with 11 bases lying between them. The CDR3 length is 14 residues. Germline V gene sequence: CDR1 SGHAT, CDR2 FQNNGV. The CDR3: CASSPDGSSYEQYF. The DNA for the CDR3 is TGTGCCAGCAGCCCGGACGGGAGCTCCTACGAGCAGTACTTC.

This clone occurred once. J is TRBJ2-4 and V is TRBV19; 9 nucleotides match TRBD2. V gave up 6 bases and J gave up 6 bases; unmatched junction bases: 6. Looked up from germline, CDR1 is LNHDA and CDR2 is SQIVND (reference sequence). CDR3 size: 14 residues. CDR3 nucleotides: TGTGCCAGTAGCTCCGGGACTAGCACAAACATTCAGTACTTC. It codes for CASSSGTSTNIQYF.

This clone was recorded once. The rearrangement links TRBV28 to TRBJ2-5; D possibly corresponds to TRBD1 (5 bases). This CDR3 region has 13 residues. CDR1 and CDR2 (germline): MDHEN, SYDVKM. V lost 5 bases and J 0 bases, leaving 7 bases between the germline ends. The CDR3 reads CASSDRNQETQYF. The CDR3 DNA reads TGTGCCAGCAGTGACAGAAACCAAGAGACCCAGTACTTC.

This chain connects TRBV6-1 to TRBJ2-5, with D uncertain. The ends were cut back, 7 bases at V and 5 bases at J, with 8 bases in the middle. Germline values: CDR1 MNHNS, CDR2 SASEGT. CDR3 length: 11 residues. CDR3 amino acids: CASTSPETQYF. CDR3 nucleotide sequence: TGTGCCAGCACTTCCCCGGAGACCCAGTACTTC.

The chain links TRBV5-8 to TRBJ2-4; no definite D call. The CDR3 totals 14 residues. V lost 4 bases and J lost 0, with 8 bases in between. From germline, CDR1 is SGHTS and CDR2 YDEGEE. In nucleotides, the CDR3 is TGTGCCAGCAGCCAACAGCTAGCCAAAAACATTCAGTACTTC. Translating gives CASSQQLAKNIQYF.